A single sample gave rise to the 23 T cell receptor beta chains below, sequenced in a study of Ad26.COV2.S vaccination and SARS-CoV-2 variants. Some clones are missing from TCRdb's copy, which holds only in-frame ones; the method was immunoSEQ multiplex PCR. The top ten hold 1.5% to 2% of the sample, which has 450,000 to 550,000 clones, about 89% seen once. Stated treatment: 15 to 20 received Ad26.COV2.S at low or high dose, single or two shots; roughly five received placebo; per-sample allocation not given. The samples were gathered on day 63 after the first injection of vaccine or placebo. The input for sequencing was peripheral blood, taken in a trial of Ad26.COV2.S vaccine versus placebo. These receptors all come from a person between 18 and 65 years old who received the Ad26.COV2.S COVID-19 vaccine or a placebo.

The rearrangement uses TRBV7-9 and TRBJ1-2, with 10 positions matching TRBD1. Germline V gives CDR1 SEHNR, CDR2 FQNEAQ (reference sequence). Germline trimming cut 5 bases from V and 6 bases from J; bases unmatched to any gene: 9. This CDR3 is 15 amino acids long. This chain's CDR3 is CASSTAGQGVNGYTF. Here the CDR3 DNA reads TGTGCCAGCAGCACGGCCGGACAGGGGGTAAATGGCTACACCTTC.

This chain uses TRBV7-9 with TRBJ2-1; 14 bases line up with TRBD2. V lost 4 bases, J lost 1 base, and 6 bases stayed unmatched. CDR1 is SEHNR, CDR2 FQNEAQ, per germline (reference sequence). The CDR3 has 18 amino acids. The DNA for the CDR3 is TGTGCCAGCAGCTCCCTCGGGACTAGCGGGAGTTCCTACAATGAGCAGTTCTTC. This translates into CASSSLGTSGSSYNEQFF.

As for this clone: This CDR3 is also generated by other DNA sequences in the sample. The chain has TRBV7-2 and TRBJ2-7, with no clear D. Germline V gene data show CDR1 as SGHTA and CDR2 as FQGNSA. The V gene lost 1 base and the J gene lost 5 bases, with 3 bases spanning the gap. This CDR3 has 11 residues. The CDR3 loop is CASSLVNEQYF. The DNA of the CDR3 is TGTGCCAGCAGCTTAGTTAACGAGCAGTACTTC.

In the case of this clone: A junction boundary mismatches the germline segment, possibly from a read error. The J gene is TRBJ1-2, the V gene TRBV5-4; no clear D. There are 15 residues in the CDR3. Germline CDR1 is SGHNT and CDR2 is YYREEE (reference sequence). The CDR3 sequence is CASSFEVWVNNGYTF. The CDR3 DNA sequence: TGTGCCAGCAGTTTCGAAGTTTGGGTTAACAATGGCTACACCTTC.

CDR3 DNA sequence: TGTGCCAGCAGCTTATGGCCGGGGGCTGGTGGCTACACCTTC. This gives the protein CASSLWPGAGGYTF. The genes are TRBV7-3 and TRBJ1-2; possibly TRBD1 for D (6 bases). Trimming removed 2 bases at V and 7 bases at J, with 14 bases between. The CDR3 length is 14 residues. Looked up from germline, CDR1 is SGHTA and CDR2 is FQGTGA.

The chain carries TRBV6-5 and TRBJ2-7; no clear D gene. The CDR3 is 10 residues long. Trimming took 9 bases from V and 4 from J, leaving 7 bases between them. Germline V gives CDR1 MNHEY, CDR2 SVGAGI. The CDR3 spells CASQNYEQYF. The CDR3 DNA reads TGTGCCAGTCAAAATTACGAGCAGTACTTC.

The chain carries TRBV5-5 and TRBJ2-3; the D is unclear. CDR3 length: 14 amino acids. The ends were cut back, 5 bases at V and 0 bases at J, with 10 bases in the middle. Germline assignment: CDR1 SGHKS and CDR2 YYEKEE (reference sequence). CDR3 bases: TGTGCCAGCAGTCCCCCCCCTAGCACAGATACGCAGTATTTT. This codes for CASSPPPSTDTQYF.

The chain uses TRBV19 and TRBJ2-2; 7 nucleotides agree with TRBD1. The CDR3 runs 16 residues. The germline V gene has CDR1 LNHDA and CDR2 SQIVND (reference sequence). V shed 3 bases, J shed 3 bases, and the junction held 7 bases outside the gene matches. CDR3 nucleotide sequence: TGTGCCAGTAGTATTAGACAGACAGGGTACACCGGGGAGCTGTTTTTT. It translates to CASSIRQTGYTGELFF.

Notes on this clone: One end of the junction does not line up with germline, which may come from a read error. This chain links TRBV6-1 with TRBJ2-1, with TRBD2 matching 12 bases. Germline V gene sequence: CDR1 MNHNS, CDR2 SASEGT. The CDR3 sequence is 15 residues long. CDR3 in DNA: TGTGCCAGCAGCGAAGGGACTAGCGGGTTGGGGGAGCAGTTCTTC. Translation gives CASSEGTSGLGEQFF.

The chain employs TRBV5-6 and TRBJ1-2; D gene uncertain. This CDR3 is built from 14 residues. The V gene lost 0 bases and the J gene lost 1 base, with 7 bases spanning the gap. Germline CDR1 SGHDT, CDR2 YYEEEE. CDR3 amino acids: CASSLVTINYGYTF. CDR3 nucleotides: TGTGCCAGCAGCTTGGTAACGATTAACTATGGCTACACCTTC. Based on the CDR3 plus reference TRBV5-6 and TRBJ1-2, the full variable domain is DAGVTQSPTHLIKTRGQQVTLRCSPKSGHDTVSWYQQALGQGPQFIFQYYEEEERQRGNFPDRFSGHQFPNYSSELNVNALLLGDSALYLCASSLVTINYGYTFGSGTRLTVV.

A few counts support this clone. The chain links TRBV11-2 to TRBJ1-1; unclear D gene. Per germline, CDR1 SGHAT and CDR2 FQNNGV. V was pared by 1 base and J by 1 base, with 10 bases between. This CDR3 comprises 15 residues. DNA for the CDR3: TGTGCCAGCAGCTTAGGAGTCACATGGAACACTGAAGCTTTCTTT. Protein: CASSLGVTWNTEAFF.

The chain uses TRBV7-9 and TRBJ1-2; 7 bases are shared with TRBD1. This CDR3 region has 13 residues. V shed 1 base and J 7 bases; nucleotides not matched to a gene: 3. Germline loops: CDR1 SEHNR, CDR2 FQNEAQ (reference sequence). CDR3 region: CASSLVAGGGYTF. CDR3 nucleotide sequence: TGTGCCAGCAGCTTAGTAGCAGGGGGTGGCTACACCTTC.

J is TRBJ1-4 and V is TRBV28, with unresolved D. Germline CDR1 and CDR2: MDHEN and SYDVKM. The CDR3 is 13 amino acids. The germline V and J ends were trimmed by 6 bases and 6 bases, with 11 bases remaining between them. The CDR3 loop is CASRSGFDEKLFF. Written as DNA, the CDR3 is TGTGCCAGCAGATCGGGGTTTGATGAAAAACTGTTTTTT.

This chain joins TRBV6-5 and TRBJ2-7, with a tentative D call TRBD1 (6 bases). This CDR3 is built from 14 residues. Deletions cut 6 bases from V and 4 bases from J, with 16 bases between. CDR1 MNHEY and CDR2 SVGAGI come from the germline V gene. CDR3 sequence: CASSGTNTRYEQYF. DNA of the CDR3: TGTGCCAGCAGCGGGACAAACACACGATACGAGCAGTACTTC.

The chain uses TRBV13 and TRBJ1-2, with a weak D call TRBD1 (5 bases). CDR3 length: 16 residues. Germline CDR1 and CDR2: PRHDT and FYEKMQ (reference sequence). Trimming left V 0 bases short and J 6 bases short, with 17 bases between. The CDR3 loop is CASSLGLAGLRDGYTF. The CDR3 coding sequence is TGTGCCAGCAGCTTAGGGCTGGCAGGGTTACGGGATGGCTACACCTTC.

The chain uses TRBV6-2 or TRBV6-3 and TRBJ2-7, with TRBD2 matching 11 bases. CDR3 length: 15 amino acids. Trimming removed 5 bases from V and 1 base from J; junction bases left unmatched: 4. The V gene's germline CDR1 is MNHEY and CDR2 SVGEGT. The CDR3 DNA is TGTGCCAGCAGTCTGACTAGCGGGATTTCCTACGAGCAGTACTTC. Protein sequence: CASSLTSGISYEQYF.

J is TRBJ1-5 and V is TRBV30; D is undetermined. The length of the CDR3 is 13 residues. Deletions cut 1 base from V and 3 bases from J, with 7 bases between. Germline CDR1 is GTSNPN and CDR2 is SVGIG (reference sequence). This CDR3 reads CAWSDSNNQPQHF. The CDR3 region has the DNA TGTGCCTGGAGTGACAGTAACAATCAGCCCCAGCATTTT. Full variable domain (remainder filled in from reference TRBV30 and TRBJ1-5): SQTIHQWPATLVQPVGSPLSLECTVEGTSNPNLYWYRQAAGRGLQLLFYSVGIGQISSEVPQNLSASRPQDRQFILSSKKLLLSDSGFYLCAWSDSNNQPQHFGDGTRLSIL.

The gene calls are TRBV7-8 and TRBJ1-5; D not resolved. V lost 5 bases and J lost 3, with 5 bases in between. This CDR3 has 12 residues. Germline V CDR1 and CDR2: SGHVS, FQNEAQ. CDR3 protein: CASSLHNQPQHF. The CDR3 DNA follows: TGTGCCAGCAGCCTCCACAATCAGCCCCAGCATTTT.

The V gene is TRBV3-1 (or the pseudogene TRBV3-2), the J gene TRBJ2-4; D is possibly TRBD1 (7 bases). Between the trimmed V and J ends, which lost 2 bases and 1 base, there was a span of 15 bases. The CDR3 is 17 residues long. Looked up from germline, CDR1 is LGHDT and CDR2 is YNNKEL (reference sequence). The CDR3 DNA follows: TGTGCCAGCAGCCAACCGCAGGGGGACTTTGCCAAAAACATTCAGTACTTC. It yields the protein CASSQPQGDFAKNIQYF.

The chain links TRBV27 to TRBJ2-7, with D uncertain. This CDR3 region has 11 residues. V shed 2 bases and J shed 7 bases, with 6 bases lying between them. Germline assignment: CDR1 MNHEY and CDR2 SMNVEV (reference sequence). The DNA for the CDR3 is TGTGCCAGCAGTTTAGGGAATGAGCAGTACTTC. It is translated as CASSLGNEQYF.

The V call is TRBV30, the J call TRBJ1-5; 7 nucleotides line up with TRBD1. V shed 3 bases and J 4 bases; nucleotides not matched to a gene: 3. This CDR3 has 13 residues. Germline values: CDR1 GTSNPN, CDR2 SVGIG (reference sequence). The CDR3 DNA reads as TGTGCCTGGAGCGACAGGGATAATCAGCCCCAGCATTTT. This encodes CAWSDRDNQPQHF. Drawing the rest from reference TRBV30 and TRBJ1-5, the complete variable domain is SQTIHQWPATLVQPVGSPLSLECTVEGTSNPNLYWYRQAAGRGLQLLFYSVGIGQISSEVPQNLSASRPQDRQFILSSKKLLLSDSGFYLCAWSDRDNQPQHFGDGTRLSIL.

This chain links TRBV25-1 with TRBJ2-3, with no clear D. The CDR3 consists of 15 residues. Trimming pared 4 bases from V and 0 bases from J, leaving 11 bases between. The germline V gene encodes CDR1 MGHDK and CDR2 SYGVNS. CDR3 coding DNA: TGTGCCAGCAGTGTGGGTCTTACTAGCACAGATACGCAGTATTTT. This translates into CASSVGLTSTDTQYF.

The chain carries TRBV11-2 and TRBJ2-5; possible D gene TRBD1, 6 bases. The germline V gene encodes CDR1 SGHAT and CDR2 FQNNGV. Trimming pared 0 bases from V and 5 bases from J, leaving 22 bases between. This CDR3 contains 18 residues. CDR3 sequence reads: CASSLDGLTGPRGETQYF. DNA for the CDR3: TGTGCCAGCAGCTTAGATGGTCTTACAGGGCCCCGCGGGGAGACCCAGTACTTC. The whole variable domain, filled in from reference TRBV11-2 and TRBJ2-5, reads EAGVAQSPRYKIIEKRQSVAFWCNPISGHATLYWYQQILGQGPKLLIQFQNNGVVDDSQLPKDRFSAERLKGVDSTLKIQPAKLEDSAVYLCASSLDGLTGPRGETQYFGPGTRLLVL.